This T cell receptor (beta chain) was identified in a study of T cell responses to AZD1222 COVID-19 vaccine. Measured with immunoSEQ multiplex PCR; TCRdb has only the in-frame clones, and not every one. The sample shows approximately 150,000 clones, approximately 95% of them seen only once. The CDR3 runs 13 residues. Trimming left V 4 bases short and J 6 bases short, with 10 bases between. CDR1 is SGDLS, CDR2 YYNGEE, per germline. This clone is a singleton in its sample. The antigen remains undetermined. Study-level results: In all cases, repertoires were sampled only after the peak T cell response. Only a handful of AZD1222 recipients, more than 5 in all, had baseline seropositivity.

Sequences were derived from peripheral blood, sampled on day 0 of MenACWY control vaccination. The J gene is TRBJ1-4, the V gene TRBV9; D unclear. The receptor comes from an adult in good health. The CDR3, as DNA: TGTGCCAGCAGCTCACAACCCCATGAAAAACTGTTTTTT. It yields the protein CASSSQPHEKLFF.